Presented here are 29 T cell receptor beta chains from one specimen sequenced in a study of T cell responses to AZD1222 COVID-19 vaccine. Measured with immunoSEQ multiplex PCR; TCRdb has only the in-frame clones, and not every one. The table lists 100,000 to 130,000 clones, around 84% of them singletons. The sequencing used peripheral blood, collected on day 0 of AZD1222 vaccination. Receptor source: an adult in good health.

The chain carries TRBV15 and TRBJ1-1; 10 nucleotides agree with TRBD1. The junction had 2 bases not matched to a gene; V was cut back by 1 base and J by 3 bases. The CDR3 totals 15 residues. Germline CDR1 is LNHNV and CDR2 is YYDKDF (reference sequence). The CDR3 region is CATSRVGTGDTEAFF. CDR3 coding DNA: TGTGCCACCAGCAGAGTTGGGACAGGGGACACTGAAGCTTTCTTT.

The chain uses TRBV6-2 or TRBV6-3 and TRBJ2-3; perhaps D is TRBD1 or TRBD2 (5 bases each). V was clipped by 5 bases and J by 2 bases, with 14 bases between them. The CDR3 covers 15 residues. Germline V lookup: CDR1 MNHEY, CDR2 SVGEGT. The chain's CDR3 is CASSGTGKNTDTQYF. DNA of the CDR3: TGTGCCAGCAGTGGGACCGGGAAGAACACAGATACGCAGTATTTT.

The rearrangement joins TRBV5-6 to TRBJ2-5; the D gene is possibly TRBD2 (7 bases). CDR3 length: 14 residues. Trimming removed 4 bases at V and 0 bases at J, with 10 bases between. Germline CDR1 and CDR2: SGHDT and YYEEEE. The CDR3 loop is CASSRGGYQETQYF. DNA of the CDR3: TGTGCCAGCAGCAGGGGGGGGTACCAAGAGACCCAGTACTTC.

Only a few counts were recorded for this clone. J is TRBJ1-1 and V is TRBV11-3; the D is unclear. V was pared by 1 base and J by 1 base, with 10 bases between. Germline CDR1 and CDR2: SGHNT and YENEEA. The length of the CDR3 is 15 residues. The CDR3 here is CASSLGGVRNTEAFF. The DNA for the CDR3 is TGTGCCAGCAGCTTAGGGGGAGTTAGGAACACTGAAGCTTTCTTT.

Only one count was recorded for this clone. The V call is TRBV7-2, the J call TRBJ1-3; no firm D call. Germline V gene sequence: CDR1 SGHTA, CDR2 FQGNSA. This CDR3 contains 14 residues. The V and J ends lost 6 bases and 4 bases respectively, with 13 bases between them. Here the CDR3 DNA reads TGTGCCAGCAGGGAGTGGGGATCGGGAAACACCATATATTTT. Protein: CASREWGSGNTIYF. The full variable domain, its missing parts supplied by reference TRBV7-2 and TRBJ1-3, is GAGVSQSPSNKVTEKGKDVELRCDPISGHTALYWYRQSLGQGLEFLIYFQGNSAPDKSGLPSDRFSAERTGGSVSTLTIQRTQQEDSAVYLCASREWGSGNTIYFGEGSWLTVV.

The chain employs TRBV18 and TRBJ2-3; D is undetermined. The V and J ends lost 3 bases and 4 bases respectively, with 14 bases between them. Germline V gives CDR1 KGHSH, CDR2 LQKENI. The CDR3 extends over 15 amino acids. The CDR3 region has the DNA TGTGCCAGCTCACCGGGTTTTGCAGATCCAGATACGCAGTATTTT. Residues: CASSPGFADPDTQYF.

The V and J genes are TRBV12-3 or TRBV12-4 and TRBJ2-1; D is uncertain. Between the trimmed V and J ends, which lost 5 bases and 9 bases, there was a span of 11 bases. The length of the CDR3 is 12 residues. The CDR3: CASSPRGVEQFF. For the CDR3, the DNA is TGTGCCAGCAGTCCCCGTGGGGTTGAGCAGTTCTTC.

The chain uses TRBV28 and TRBJ1-1; D remains unclear. CDR3 length equals 15 residues. V lost 1 base and J lost 1, with 10 bases in between. Per the germline V gene, CDR1 is MDHEN and CDR2 is SYDVKM. The CDR3 nucleotides are TGTGCCAGCAGTTTATCTTCGACGGGGAACACTGAAGCTTTCTTT. Protein sequence: CASSLSSTGNTEAFF.

CDR3 DNA sequence: TGTGCCAGCAGCCAAGATAGTAACTCCCCCTACAATGAGCAGTTCTTC. Protein: CASSQDSNSPYNEQFF. V and J are TRBV3-1 (or the pseudogene TRBV3-2) and TRBJ2-1; D not certain. Germline CDR1 and CDR2: LGHDT and YNNKEL (reference sequence). Between the trimmed V and J ends, which lost 0 bases and 2 bases, there was a span of 11 bases. This CDR3 has 16 residues.

The V call is TRBV5-8, the J call TRBJ1-5; no definite D call. V was cut by 2 bases and J by 4 bases, with 4 bases left in between. The CDR3 spans 12 residues. Germline CDR1 is SGHTS and CDR2 is YDEGEE. CDR3 loop: CASSFLNQPQHF. The CDR3 bases are TGTGCCAGCAGCTTCCTAAATCAGCCCCAGCATTTT.

CDR3 nucleotide sequence: TGTGCCAGCAGCTCGTTGACTGTTAATTCACCCCTCCACTTT. Its translation: CASSSLTVNSPLHF. This chain links TRBV7-9 with TRBJ1-6; D is ambiguous. The germline V and J ends were trimmed by 4 bases and 6 bases, with 10 bases remaining between them. Germline loops: CDR1 SEHNR, CDR2 FQNEAQ (reference sequence). This CDR3 is 14 amino acids long.

This chain links TRBV5-6 with TRBJ1-6, with a tentative D call TRBD1 (6 bases). The germline V and J ends were trimmed by 2 bases and 8 bases, with 11 bases remaining between them. CDR1 is SGHDT and CDR2 is YYEEEE in the germline V gene. The length of the CDR3 is 14 residues. This CDR3 is CASSFGGPDSPLHF. The DNA of the CDR3 is TGTGCCAGCAGCTTTGGGGGGCCGGATTCACCCCTCCACTTT. The full variable domain, its missing parts supplied by reference TRBV5-6 and TRBJ1-6, is DAGVTQSPTHLIKTRGQQVTLRCSPKSGHDTVSWYQQALGQGPQFIFQYYEEEERQRGNFPDRFSGHQFPNYSSELNVNALLLGDSALYLCASSFGGPDSPLHFGNGTRLTVT.

V and J are TRBV29-1 and TRBJ2-1; tentative D call: TRBD1 (5 bases). The CDR3 spans 14 residues. V was clipped by 0 bases and J by 7 bases, with 13 bases between them. Germline CDR1 and CDR2: SQVTM and ANQGSEA. CDR3 residues: CSVEDGQGRNEQFF. As DNA, the CDR3 is TGCAGCGTTGAAGATGGGCAGGGAAGGAATGAGCAGTTCTTC.

V and J are TRBV3-1 (or the pseudogene TRBV3-2) and TRBJ2-3; 9 nucleotides line up with TRBD2. V shed 4 bases, J shed 4 bases, and the junction held 9 bases outside the gene matches. Germline values: CDR1 LGHDT, CDR2 YNNKEL (reference sequence). The CDR3 sequence is 16 residues long. The CDR3 is CASSPTSRGGPDTQYF. CDR3 DNA sequence: TGTGCCAGCAGCCCCACCTCGCGGGGGGGCCCAGATACGCAGTATTTT.

This chain links TRBV4-1 with TRBJ2-1; tentatively, D is TRBD2 (6 bases). Trimming shortened V by 2 bases and J by 10 bases, and 12 bases separated the two germline ends. Germline V gene sequence: CDR1 MGHRA, CDR2 YSYEKL. This CDR3 has 13 amino acids. CDR3: CASSQRESWEQFF. In nucleotides, the CDR3 is TGCGCCAGCAGCCAACGGGAGTCATGGGAGCAGTTCTTC.

V usage is TRBV5-4 and J usage is TRBJ1-2; no clear D. V was cut by 2 bases and J by 4 bases, with 18 bases left in between. The CDR3 sequence is 16 residues long. Germline V gene data show CDR1 as SGHNT and CDR2 as YYREEE (reference sequence). The CDR3 sequence: CASSLEARLLGYGYTF. The CDR3 nucleotides read TGTGCCAGCAGCTTAGAGGCCCGATTACTGGGCTATGGCTACACCTTC.

This chain uses TRBV19 with TRBJ1-4; 11 bases agree with TRBD1. The V gene end was trimmed by 4 bases and the J gene end by 10 bases; junction bases not matched to a gene: 11. Germline CDR1 is LNHDA and CDR2 is SQIVND (reference sequence). This CDR3 is 16 amino acids long. CDR3 sequence (DNA): TGTGCCAGTAGTAGTACCGGGACAGGGGGATTTGGAAAACTGTTTTTT. It codes for CASSSTGTGGFGKLFF.

The V and J genes are TRBV2 and TRBJ1-5; D not resolved. Trimming cost V 6 bases and J 0 bases, with 6 bases left between them. The CDR3 spans 13 residues. The germline V gene encodes CDR1 SNHLY and CDR2 FYNNEI. This CDR3 reads CASRGYSNQPQHF. The CDR3 DNA follows: TGTGCCAGCAGGGGGTATAGCAATCAGCCCCAGCATTTT.

CDR3 protein: CSAIDGQDGYSAFF. The DNA of the CDR3 is TGCAGTGCTATTGACGGACAGGATGGATATTCGGCTTTCTTT. The chain links TRBV20-1 to TRBJ1-1; 7 bases fit TRBD1. Germline-derived CDR1 and CDR2 are DFQATT and SNEGSKA (reference sequence). V dropped 4 bases and J dropped 11; count of bases not matched to a gene: 16. This CDR3 contains 14 residues.

This clone was seen once. The genes are TRBV6-1 and TRBJ2-2; TRBD2 matches 7 bases. The CDR3 sequence is 15 residues long. Germline loops: CDR1 MNHNS, CDR2 SASEGT. V was clipped by 6 bases and J by 4 bases; unmatched bases: 8. The CDR3 sequence: CASSKPASGTGELFF. CDR3 nucleotide sequence: TGTGCCAGCAGCAAGCCCGCTAGCGGCACCGGGGAGCTGTTTTTT.

The V and J genes are TRBV24-1 and TRBJ1-2; D remains unclear. CDR1 is KGHDR and CDR2 is SFDVKD in the germline V gene. This CDR3 spans 12 amino acids. V lost 0 bases, J lost 7 bases, and 5 bases lay in between. The CDR3 bases are TGTGCCACCAGTGATTTGCGGGGTGGCTACACCTTC. Amino acids: CATSDLRGGYTF.

The V gene is TRBV6-1, the J gene TRBJ1-3, with D unclear. CDR3 length equals 18 residues. Germline CDR1 is MNHNS and CDR2 is SASEGT. V was shortened by 4 bases and J by 0 bases, with 19 bases between the two germline ends. This CDR3 is CASSGLFTTKSSGNTIYF. The CDR3 coding sequence is TGTGCCAGCAGTGGGCTCTTCACGACCAAAAGCTCTGGAAACACCATATATTTT.

V gene TRBV19 combines with J gene TRBJ1-5; D ambiguous. The ends were cut back, 2 bases at V and 0 bases at J, with 11 bases in the middle. The CDR3 runs 16 residues. Looked up from germline, CDR1 is LNHDA and CDR2 is SQIVND (reference sequence). The CDR3: CASSIIGEYSNQPQHF. The CDR3 nucleotides read TGTGCCAGTAGTATAATCGGGGAATATAGCAATCAGCCCCAGCATTTT.

This sequence joins TRBV20-1 and TRBJ1-1; no clear D gene. With 3 bases removed from V and 7 bases from J, the gap between germline ends came to 9 bases. Germline V gives CDR1 DFQATT, CDR2 SNEGSKA (reference sequence). The CDR3 sequence is 11 residues long. CDR3 sequence (DNA): TGCAGTGCTAGGCCCAGCAATGAAGCTTTCTTT. As protein: CSARPSNEAFF.

This chain joins TRBV27 and TRBJ1-1, with 8 bases lining up with TRBD1. Germline CDR1 is MNHEY and CDR2 is SMNVEV (reference sequence). This CDR3 contains 13 residues. Trimming removed 5 bases from V and 7 bases from J; junction bases left unmatched: 6. The CDR3 nucleotides are TGTGCCAGCAGTGCTGGGACAGGCATTGAAGCTTTCTTT. Encoded protein: CASSAGTGIEAFF.

The gene calls are TRBV3-1 (or the pseudogene TRBV3-2) and TRBJ2-1, with 12 bases lining up with TRBD2. CDR1 is LGHDT and CDR2 is YNNKEL in the germline V gene (reference sequence). CDR3 size: 15 residues. V lost 4 bases, J lost 7 bases, and 5 bases stayed unmatched. The CDR3 DNA reads TGTGCCAGCAGCCTAAGGACTAGCGGGGTTAATGAGCAGTTCTTC. This gives the protein CASSLRTSGVNEQFF.

CDR3 nucleotides: TGTGCCGCGGGACAGGTTGGAAACACCATATATTTT. It encodes CAAGQVGNTIYF. This chain uses TRBV19 with TRBJ1-3; the match to TRBD1 covers 8 bases. CDR1 is LNHDA and CDR2 is SQIVND in the germline V gene (reference sequence). The CDR3 covers 12 residues. J gave up 3 bases and V 11 bases, and 3 bases lay outside the gene matches.

The chain is built from TRBV7-9 and TRBJ2-5; D perhaps matches TRBD1 (6 bases). This CDR3 is 15 amino acids long. Trimming cost V 5 bases and J 5 bases, with 18 bases left between them. Germline loops: CDR1 SEHNR, CDR2 FQNEAQ (reference sequence). CDR3 bases: TGTGCCAGCAGCCCCCTTACCAGGGGCAAGGAGACCCAGTACTTC. Translating it yields CASSPLTRGKETQYF.

This clone was detected once. This chain connects TRBV5-6 to TRBJ1-1; D remains ambiguous. The germline gives CDR1 SGHDT, CDR2 YYEEEE. The CDR3 has 15 amino acids. The V end lost 1 base, the J end lost 5 bases, and 15 bases lay between the germline ends. CDR3 residues: CASSLPLLTETEAFF. As DNA, the CDR3 is TGTGCCAGCAGCTTGCCTTTACTAACGGAAACTGAAGCTTTCTTT. Complete variable domain (other parts from reference TRBV5-6 and TRBJ1-1): DAGVTQSPTHLIKTRGQQVTLRCSPKSGHDTVSWYQQALGQGPQFIFQYYEEEERQRGNFPDRFSGHQFPNYSSELNVNALLLGDSALYLCASSLPLLTETEAFFGQGTRLTVV.